The 26 T cell receptor beta chains given below trace back to one sample, sequenced in a study of patients and donors after allogeneic stem cell transplantation. Each CDR3 protein gets one entry after TCRdb re-called the RT-PCR reads with MiXCR. Among 150,000 to 200,000 distinct CDR3 sequences listed, less than 45% were seen once. Material: blood, either unsorted or a sorted T cell fraction (not recorded which). These receptors were collected from a human donor who was either an allogeneic HSCT recipient or a stem cell or donor lymphocyte infusion donor (not recorded which). It is not recorded whose cells these are; they may come from a transplant donor.

V usage is TRBV29-1 and J usage is TRBJ1-1; 9 nucleotides line up with TRBD1. Germline V gene lookup returns CDR1 SQVTM and CDR2 ANQGSEA. This CDR3 is built from 13 residues. V shed 8 bases, J shed 0 bases, and the junction held 4 bases outside the gene matches. As DNA, the CDR3 is TGCAGCTCGGGACAGGGATTGAACACTGAAGCTTTCTTT. This translates into CSSGQGLNTEAFF.

This chain links TRBV10-3 with TRBJ1-1; D call uncertain. CDR1 ENHRY and CDR2 SYGVKD come from the germline V gene. V was trimmed by 4 bases and J by 3 bases, leaving 3 bases between them. The CDR3 is 11 amino acids. CDR3 loop: CAISAYTEAFF. DNA for the CDR3: TGTGCCATCAGTGCGTACACTGAAGCTTTCTTT.

This clonotype appeared once. The V and J genes are TRBV14 and TRBJ1-4; the D gene is possibly TRBD1 (5 bases). Germline V gene sequence: CDR1 SGHDN, CDR2 FVKESK. This CDR3 region has 14 residues. V lost 4 bases to trimming and J lost 8 bases, with 14 bases between them. CDR3 nucleotides: TGTGCCAGCAGCCTCCGGACATTTGGGGAAAAACTGTTTTTT. Encoded protein: CASSLRTFGEKLFF.

V and J are TRBV21-1 and TRBJ2-1; TRBD2 is taken as the D call from the table, unchecked against the DNA. TRBV21-1 corresponds to a pseudogene. The length of the CDR3 is 17 residues. The CDR3 spells CASSISGRARRNNEQFF. The CDR3 bases are TGTGCCAGCAGCATCAGCGGGAGGGCCCGTCGTAACAATGAGCAGTTCTTC.

V gene TRBV11-2 combines with J gene TRBJ1-2; a weak D match, TRBD1 (6 bases). The CDR3 covers 14 residues. Germline V gene data show CDR1 as SGHAT and CDR2 as FQNNGV. V shed 4 bases and J shed 5 bases, with 14 bases lying between them. CDR3 sequence: CASSYNGGRYGYTF. The CDR3 DNA sequence: TGTGCCAGCAGCTACAATGGGGGGCGTTATGGCTACACCTTC.

The chain is built from TRBV6-5 and TRBJ2-1; TRBD1 is a possible D gene (5 bases). In germline, CDR1 is MNHEY, CDR2 SVGAGI. This CDR3 has 12 residues. Trimming removed 2 bases from V and 7 bases from J, with 6 bases in between. CDR3 sequence: CASSYGANEQFF. The CDR3 nucleotides read TGTGCCAGCAGTTACGGGGCAAATGAGCAGTTCTTC.

The chain employs TRBV20-1 and TRBJ1-2; D perhaps matches TRBD1 (5 bases). Germline V gene sequence: CDR1 DFQATT, CDR2 SNEGSKA (reference sequence). This CDR3 comprises 14 residues. Deletions cut 2 bases from V and 2 bases from J, with 12 bases between. CDR3 nucleotides: TGCAGTGCTAGATTCCTATCAGGGAACTATGGCTACACCTTC. Translated, it gives CSARFLSGNYGYTF.

V and J are TRBV3-1 and TRBJ2-7; tentative D call: TRBD1 (5 bases). V was clipped by 2 bases and J by 0 bases, with 11 bases between them. CDR3 length: 15 amino acids. From germline, CDR1 is LGHDT and CDR2 YNNKEL (reference sequence). The CDR3 spells CASSQYDRRSYEQYF. The DNA for the CDR3 is TGTGCCAGCAGCCAATATGACAGACGCTCCTACGAGCAGTACTTC.

The V and J genes are TRBV15 and TRBJ1-2; D might be TRBD1 (5 bases). V gave up 0 bases and J gave up 3 bases, with 5 bases separating them. There are 13 residues in the CDR3. From germline, CDR1 is LNHNV and CDR2 YYDKDF (reference sequence). For the CDR3, the DNA is TGTGCCACCAGCAGAGAGACAGACTATGGCTACACCTTC. Protein sequence: CATSRETDYGYTF.

This clonotype has more than one count but fewer than ten. One junction end does not reproduce the germline sequence, and a read error may be involved. The genes are TRBV11-2 and TRBJ1-4; D gene ambiguous. This CDR3 spans 13 amino acids. Germline V gene data show CDR1 as SGHAT and CDR2 as FQNNGV. The CDR3 DNA reads as TGTGCCAGCAGCTCAGGACCAAGGAGGGATCTGATTTTT. This translates into CASSSGPRRDLIF. Complete variable domain (other parts from reference TRBV11-2 and TRBJ1-4): EAGVAQSPRYKIIEKRQSVAFWCNPISGHATLYWYQQILGQGPKLLIQFQNNGVVDDSQLPKDRFSAERLKGVDSTLKIQPAKLEDSAVYLCASSSGPRRDLIFGSGTQLSVL.

V and J are TRBV14 and TRBJ2-3; D perhaps matches TRBD2 (5 bases). Per germline, CDR1 SGHDN and CDR2 FVKESK. V gave up 0 bases and J gave up 7 bases, with 17 bases separating them. CDR3 length: 16 residues. This chain's CDR3 is CASSQEYGMGIYTQYF. The CDR3 DNA is TGTGCCAGCAGCCAAGAATACGGGATGGGGATCTATACGCAGTATTTT.

The rearrangement uses TRBV18 and TRBJ1-1; 7 nucleotides line up with TRBD1. V shed 2 bases and J 5 bases; nucleotides not matched to a gene: 5. This CDR3 comprises 14 residues. The germline V gene has CDR1 KGHSH and CDR2 LQKENI. The chain's CDR3 is CASSPGTVGTEAFF. The CDR3 coding sequence is TGTGCCAGCTCACCAGGGACAGTGGGGACTGAAGCTTTCTTT.

The gene calls are TRBV7-2 and TRBJ1-1, with D possibly being TRBD1 (6 bases). Germline loops: CDR1 SGHTA, CDR2 FQGNSA. This CDR3 has 17 amino acids. Trimming left V 3 bases short and J 5 bases short, with 22 bases between. The CDR3 sequence: CASSFSTAGALWTEAFF. The DNA of the CDR3 is TGTGCCAGCAGCTTTAGTACAGCGGGGGCGCTTTGGACTGAAGCTTTCTTT. The entire variable domain, with the rest obtained from reference TRBV7-2 and TRBJ1-1, is as follows: GAGVSQSPSNKVTEKGKDVELRCDPISGHTALYWYRQSLGQGLEFLIYFQGNSAPDKSGLPSDRFSAERTGGSVSTLTIQRTQQEDSAVYLCASSFSTAGALWTEAFFGQGTRLTVV.

This clonotype was seen only a few times. V usage is TRBV6-5 and J usage is TRBJ1-1, with a weak D call TRBD1 (5 bases). Germline-derived CDR1 and CDR2 are MNHEY and SVGAGI. The CDR3 extends over 12 amino acids. V was shortened by 6 bases and J by 8 bases, with 13 bases between the two germline ends. The CDR3 reads CASSNPRGEAFF. The CDR3 coding sequence is TGTGCCAGCAGCAATCCCCGGGGGGAAGCTTTCTTT.

This clonotype was seen many times. The chain employs TRBV5-1 and TRBJ1-1; D remains ambiguous. V was clipped by 0 bases and J by 5 bases, with 11 bases between them. Germline CDR1 and CDR2: SGHRS and YFSETQ. The CDR3 length is 14 residues. The DNA for the CDR3 is TGCGCCAGCAGCTTGGGGGTGGGAAGGACTGAAGCTTTCTTT. It translates to CASSLGVGRTEAFF.

V and J are TRBV12-3 or TRBV12-4 and TRBJ2-3, with TRBD2 matching 7 bases. This CDR3 is built from 16 residues. V lost 6 bases to trimming and J lost 0 bases; unmatched junction nucleotides: 9. In DNA form, the CDR3 reads TGTGCCAGCAGCTTTGCGGGAGACTCTAGCACAGATACGCAGTATTTT. This encodes CASSFAGDSSTDTQYF.

This clonotype has only a few counts. The J gene is TRBJ2-1, the V gene TRBV7-9; D call uncertain. The CDR3 consists of 14 residues. Trimming stripped 0 bases from V and 4 bases from J, with 7 bases between. CDR1 and CDR2 (germline): SEHNR, FQNEAQ (reference sequence). The CDR3 here is CASSLAVGYNEQFF. CDR3 DNA: TGTGCCAGCAGCTTAGCTGTCGGATACAATGAGCAGTTCTTC. The variable domain in full, with the rest retrieved from reference TRBV7-9 and TRBJ2-1, is DTGVSQNPRHKITKRGQNVTFRCDPISEHNRLYWYRQTLGQGPEFLTYFQNEAQLEKSRLLSDRFSAERPKGSFSTLEIQRTEQGDSAMYLCASSLAVGYNEQFFGPGTRLTVL.

This clonotype was picked up a small number of times. The chain has TRBV5-1 and TRBJ1-1; D gene ambiguous. The V end lost 0 bases, the J end lost 2 bases, and 14 bases lay between the germline ends. Germline lookup yields CDR1 SGHRS and CDR2 YFSETQ. The CDR3 covers 16 residues. As DNA, the CDR3 is TGCGCCAGCAGCTTGGCCAAGCAGGCGGGTAACACTGAAGCTTTCTTT. Translating gives CASSLAKQAGNTEAFF.

CDR3 in amino acids: CASSLGEGSEKLFF. CDR3 nucleotide sequence: TGCGCCAGCAGCCTGGGCGAGGGGAGTGAAAAACTGTTTTTT. J is TRBJ1-4 and V is TRBV5-1; D is possibly TRBD1 (5 bases). Germline V gives CDR1 SGHRS, CDR2 YFSETQ. Trimming cost V 4 bases and J 7 bases, with 14 bases left between them. There are 14 residues in the CDR3.

The table lists this clonotype with a few counts. The V call is TRBV4-3, the J call TRBJ2-1, with 7 nucleotides matching TRBD2. V trimming: 2 bases; J trimming: 4 bases; junction bases outside the gene matches: 5. Germline CDR1 is LGHNA and CDR2 is YSLEER. The CDR3 contains 15 residues. The CDR3 sequence: CASSQPGLLYNEQFF. Written as DNA, the CDR3 is TGCGCCAGCAGCCAACCGGGACTATTATACAATGAGCAGTTCTTC.

This clonotype has only a few counts. The genes are TRBV3-1 and TRBJ2-7, with unresolved D. V was clipped by 2 bases and J by 0 bases, with 2 bases between them. The CDR3 consists of 12 residues. Germline CDR1 and CDR2: LGHDT and YNNKEL (reference sequence). Written as DNA, the CDR3 is TGTGCCAGCAGCCAATCCTCCTACGAGCAGTACTTC. Protein: CASSQSSYEQYF.

The chain links TRBV7-2 to TRBJ1-1; TRBD1 might be the D (5 bases). The V and J ends lost 1 base and 4 bases respectively, with 16 bases between them. The CDR3 extends over 16 amino acids. The germline V gene encodes CDR1 SGHTA and CDR2 FQGNSA. CDR3 DNA sequence: TGTGCCAGCAGCTTAGAACAACTAGGGGTGAGCACTGAAGCTTTCTTT. Translation: CASSLEQLGVSTEAFF.

The CDR3 reads CARSDGSGNTIYF. The CDR3 DNA reads TGTGCCAGGTCGGACGGCTCTGGAAACACCATATATTTT. The chain uses TRBV7-9 and TRBJ1-3; no definite D call. The CDR3 extends over 13 amino acids. CDR1 and CDR2 (germline): SEHNR, FQNEAQ (reference sequence). V lost 9 bases, J lost 0 bases, and 9 bases lay in between.

This clonotype was seen a handful of times. The chain is built from TRBV7-2 and TRBJ1-1, with a weak D call TRBD1 (6 bases). The CDR3 consists of 16 residues. V lost 2 bases and J lost 4, with 17 bases in between. From germline, CDR1 is SGHTA and CDR2 FQGNSA. Here the CDR3 DNA reads TGTGCCAGCAGCTTAAGGCGGGGGGGGACACCCACTGAAGCTTTCTTT. Translating gives CASSLRRGGTPTEAFF.

This clonotype has just a few counts. This chain connects TRBV2 to TRBJ1-4; D not certain. V was pared by 10 bases and J by 7 bases, with 19 bases between. CDR1 SNHLY and CDR2 FYNNEI come from the germline V gene. CDR3 length: 14 amino acids. CDR3 DNA: TGTGCCACCACCGGACTTCAGGACGGTGAAAAACTGTTTTTT. It yields the protein CATTGLQDGEKLFF.

The chain's CDR3 is CASSLMPHLGIYF. CDR3 nucleotide sequence: TGTGCCAGCAGCTTAATGCCCCACCTGGGCATATATTTT. The chain combines TRBV7-2 with TRBJ1-3; the D is unclear. The germline V and J ends were trimmed by 2 bases and 12 bases, with 14 bases remaining between them. The CDR3 runs to 13 residues. Germline V gene data show CDR1 as SGHTA and CDR2 as FQGNSA.